This T cell receptor (beta chain) was identified during a study of blood T cell repertoires in COVID-19. Study at large: Samples came from the United States, Italy and Spain, spanning acute and convalescent COVID-19. T cells, B-cell-depleted T cells, or PBMCs provided the cDNA or gDNA that served as material.

CDR3 length equals 13 residues. CDR1 SGHTA and CDR2 FQGTGA come from the germline V gene. Trimming stripped 0 bases from V and 3 bases from J, with 5 bases between. Original analysis: Amplified reference gene primers provided the basis for estimating nucleated cell counts. Profiling relied on immunoSEQ multiplex PCR, and the TCRdb table lists in-frame clones only, not all of them. V, J and clone size derive from that table, while D and trimming were established from the DNA sequence. This sample carries about 250,000 clones, roughly 86% of them seen once, and the ten largest clones take roughly 1.6%. Note on this clone: Other DNA sequences in this sample translate to the same CDR3.

The J gene is TRBJ1-1, the V gene TRBV7-3; D is ambiguous. The sequence was obtained from a woman aged 60-75 years who had recovered from COVID-19. The sample consisted of peripheral blood. CDR3 in amino acids: CASSLTAYTEAFF. The CDR3 coding sequence is TGTGCCAGCAGCTTAACAGCCTACACTGAAGCTTTCTTT.